Below are 13 T cell receptor beta chains sequenced from a single sample in a study of T cells in Graves' hyperthyroidism and ophthalmopathy. From RNA transcripts, TCR beta CDR3 regions were amplified. Using the HTBI primer set, a first-round RT-PCR was run on the TCR CDR3. TCRdb fed the multiplex PCR reads into MiXCR, producing one record per CDR3 protein. The table records around 420,000 distinct CDR3 sequences, 15% to 18% of them present only once. The sample was blood. The source is a woman aged 18-29 years with Graves' hyperthyroidism.

This clonotype was seen ten or more times. The chain has TRBV6-1 and TRBJ1-2; a weak D match, TRBD1 (5 bases). V lost 5 bases to trimming and J lost 2 bases, with 9 bases between them. The germline gives CDR1 MNHNS, CDR2 SASEGT. There are 13 residues in the CDR3. CDR3 region: CASSSQGNYGYTF. The CDR3 DNA follows: TGTGCCAGCAGTTCGCAGGGCAACTATGGCTACACCTTC.

This clonotype was detected ten times or more. This chain's CDR3 is CASSPSIFRDTVVQETQYF. Written as DNA, the CDR3 is TGTGCCAGCAGCCCCTCCATTTTCCGGGACACCGTGGTACAAGAGACCCAGTACTTC. The J gene is TRBJ2-5, the V gene TRBV9; tentative D call: TRBD1 (6 bases). Germline V gene data show CDR1 as SGDLS and CDR2 as YYNGEE. The ends were cut back, 4 bases at V and 2 bases at J, with 27 bases in the middle. This CDR3 contains 19 residues.

V and J are TRBV6-1 and TRBJ1-2; D perhaps matches TRBD1 (6 bases). Germline CDR1 and CDR2: MNHNS and SASEGT. The CDR3 totals 13 residues. V was clipped by 3 bases and J by 4 bases, with 9 bases between them. The CDR3: CASSDQGTYGYTF. DNA of the CDR3: TGTGCCAGCAGTGATCAGGGGACCTATGGCTACACCTTC.

This clonotype has more than one count but fewer than ten. The CDR3 nucleotides read TGTGCCAGCAGTTTGACAGGGTCCTCTGGAAACACCATATATTTT. Translation gives CASSLTGSSGNTIYF. The J gene is TRBJ1-3, the V gene TRBV27, with 7 bases that match TRBD1. Unmatched junction bases numbered 2, after V lost 3 bases and J lost 0 bases. Germline V gene sequence: CDR1 MNHEY, CDR2 SMNVEV (reference sequence). The CDR3 is 15 residues long.

This clonotype was detected ten times or more. The chain has TRBV6-1 and TRBJ2-2, with unresolved D. Trimming cost V 6 bases and J 3 bases, with 5 bases left between them. Germline V lookup: CDR1 MNHNS, CDR2 SASEGT. The CDR3 length is 12 residues. In DNA, the CDR3 is TGTGCCAGCAGATCTTACACCGGGGAGCTGTTTTTT. Translation gives CASRSYTGELFF.

V gene TRBV30 combines with J gene TRBJ2-2, with D unclear. The length of the CDR3 is 13 residues. The germline CDR1 and CDR2 sequences are GTSNPN and SVGIG (reference sequence). V lost 4 bases to trimming and J lost 4 bases, with 10 bases between them. CDR3 sequence reads: CAWTSRGTGELFF. The CDR3 DNA is TGTGCCTGGACCTCTAGAGGCACCGGGGAGCTGTTTTTT.

V is TRBV19 and J is TRBJ1-2; D is unclear. CDR1 is LNHDA, CDR2 SQIVND, per germline (reference sequence). Trimming left V 8 bases short and J 2 bases short, with 12 bases between. This CDR3 is built from 13 residues. The CDR3 region has the DNA TGTGCCAGTGGGCGGGGATCGAACTATGGCTACACCTTC. Amino acid sequence: CASGRGSNYGYTF.

This clonotype was observed once. CDR3 in DNA: TGCAGCGTTGAAGGCGAATCCTACAATGAGCAGTTCTTC. Residues: CSVEGESYNEQFF. The rearrangement links TRBV29-1 to TRBJ2-1, with D uncertain. The CDR3 sequence is 13 residues long. V was pared by 1 base and J by 1 base, with 5 bases between. In germline, CDR1 is SQVTM, CDR2 ANQGSEA.

This clonotype was seen ten or more times. The rearrangement uses TRBV5-5 and TRBJ2-1; 13 bases map to TRBD2. Germline V gene lookup returns CDR1 SGHKS and CDR2 YYEKEE (reference sequence). The length of the CDR3 is 16 residues. Trimming took 1 base from V and 6 from J; bases not matched to a gene: 4. The CDR3 here is CASSLPGLAGSNEQFF. The CDR3, as DNA: TGTGCCAGCAGCTTGCCGGGACTAGCGGGGTCCAATGAGCAGTTCTTC. The complete variable domain, with remaining parts taken from reference TRBV5-5 and TRBJ2-1, reads DAGVTQSPTHLIKTRGQQVTLRCSPISGHKSVSWYQQVLGQGPQFIFQYYEKEERGRGNFPDRFSARQFPNYSSELNVNALLLGDSALYLCASSLPGLAGSNEQFFGPGTRLTVL.

This clonotype has only a few counts. V usage is TRBV27 and J usage is TRBJ2-6; 7 nucleotides match TRBD2. CDR3 size: 14 residues. V was pared by 6 bases and J by 4 bases, with 3 bases of the junction left unmatched. The germline CDR1 and CDR2 sequences are MNHEY and SMNVEV (reference sequence). The CDR3 DNA reads TGTGCCAGCAGGGGAGGGTACGGGGCCAACGTCCTGACTTTC. It is translated as CASRGGYGANVLTF.

On this clonotype itself: A much larger clone sits a single nucleotide away, making a read error possible. The chain uses TRBV29-1 and TRBJ2-3, with 8 bases lining up with TRBD2. In germline, CDR1 is SQVTM, CDR2 ANQGSEA. CDR3 length: 13 amino acids. V lost 7 bases to trimming and J lost 6 bases; unmatched junction nucleotides: 9. The chain's CDR3 is CSGRLALVDTQYF. CDR3 sequence (DNA): TGCAGCGGAAGACTAGCGCTGGTGGATACGCAGTATTTT.

This clonotype appeared many times. The chain employs TRBV4-1 and TRBJ2-3, with 7 positions matching TRBD2. This CDR3 comprises 17 residues. Germline V CDR1 and CDR2: MGHRA, YSYEKL. Trimming cost V 1 base and J 2 bases; bases outside gene matches: 9. CDR3 in amino acids: CASSQAPLAGVTDTQYF. DNA for the CDR3: TGCGCCAGCAGCCAAGCCCCCCTCGCGGGGGTCACAGATACGCAGTATTTT.

Of note for this clonotype: A much more abundant neighbour one base away suggests this may be a read error. J is TRBJ2-2 and V is TRBV6-1, with TRBD2 matching over 7 bases. The ends lost 8 bases at V and 2 bases at J; junction bases unmatched: 8. There are 15 residues in the CDR3. Germline-derived CDR1 and CDR2 are MNHNS and SASEGT. The CDR3 bases are TGTGCCAGCGACCCCGGGGAGGGAAACACCGGGGAGCTGTTTTTT. It is translated as CASDPGEGNTGELFF.